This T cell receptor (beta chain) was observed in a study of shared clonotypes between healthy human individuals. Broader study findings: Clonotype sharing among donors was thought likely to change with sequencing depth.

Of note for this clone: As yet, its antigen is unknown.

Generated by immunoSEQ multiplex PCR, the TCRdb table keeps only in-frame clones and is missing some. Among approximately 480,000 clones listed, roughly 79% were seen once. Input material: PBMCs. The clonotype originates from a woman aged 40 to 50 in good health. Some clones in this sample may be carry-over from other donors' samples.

In DNA, the CDR3 is TGTGCCAGCACTCCGGGGGTAGTCGGCCACAATGAGCAGTTCTTC. Translating it yields CASTPGVVGHNEQFF. J is TRBJ2-1 and V is TRBV6-4, with D perhaps matching TRBD2 (6 bases). Trimming took off 7 bases at V and 5 bases at J, with 18 bases between the two ends. Germline lookup yields CDR1 MRHNA and CDR2 SNTAGT. The length of the CDR3 is 15 residues.